This T cell receptor (beta chain) was recovered during a study of T cell responses to AZD1222 COVID-19 vaccine. The study's findings and limits: Sampling that yielded the repertoires occurred only after the peak T cell response. At baseline, seropositivity was found in only a handful of AZD1222 recipients.

J gave up 6 bases and V 7 bases, and 9 bases lay outside the gene matches. CDR1 MNHEY and CDR2 SMNVEV come from the germline V gene (reference sequence). The CDR3 extends over 14 amino acids. The sample holds a few counts of this clone. Its antigen is unknown. Only in-frame clones appear in the TCRdb table, and some are missing; sequencing was by immunoSEQ multiplex PCR. This sample yields 60,000 to 75,000 clones, of which 89% are seen a single time; about 28% belongs to the top ten. Second-dose groups at about 4 or about 12 weeks were pooled. The V and J genes are TRBV27 and TRBJ1-5; 7 nucleotides line up with TRBD1. The receptor comes from an adult who received the AZD1222 COVID-19 vaccine. This specimen consisted of peripheral blood, obtained 28 days after the second AZD1222 dose. CDR3 loop: CASTDRARSQPQHF. Here the CDR3 DNA reads TGTGCCAGCACAGACAGGGCAAGAAGTCAGCCCCAGCATTTT.